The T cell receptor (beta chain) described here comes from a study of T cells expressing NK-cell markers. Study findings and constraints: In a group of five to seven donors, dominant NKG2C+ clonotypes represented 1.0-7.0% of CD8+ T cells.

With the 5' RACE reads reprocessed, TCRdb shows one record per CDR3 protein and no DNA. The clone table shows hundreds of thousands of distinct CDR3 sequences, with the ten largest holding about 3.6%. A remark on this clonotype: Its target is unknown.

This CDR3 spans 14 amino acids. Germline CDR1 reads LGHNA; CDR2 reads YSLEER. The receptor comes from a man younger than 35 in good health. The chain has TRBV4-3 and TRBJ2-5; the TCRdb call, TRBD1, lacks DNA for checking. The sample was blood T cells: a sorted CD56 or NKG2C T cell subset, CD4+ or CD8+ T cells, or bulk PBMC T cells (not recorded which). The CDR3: CASSPGQGSETQYF.